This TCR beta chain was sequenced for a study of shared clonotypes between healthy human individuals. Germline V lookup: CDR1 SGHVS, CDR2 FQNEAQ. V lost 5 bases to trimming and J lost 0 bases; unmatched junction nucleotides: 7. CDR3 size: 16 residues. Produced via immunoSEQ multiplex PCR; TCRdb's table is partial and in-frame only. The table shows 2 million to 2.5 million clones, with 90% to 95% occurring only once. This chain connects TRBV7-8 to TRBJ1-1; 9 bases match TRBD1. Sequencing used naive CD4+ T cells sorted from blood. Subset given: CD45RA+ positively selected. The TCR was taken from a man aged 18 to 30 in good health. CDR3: CASSRGTGSMNTEAFF. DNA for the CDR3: TGTGCCAGCAGCCGTGGGACAGGGAGTATGAACACTGAAGCTTTCTTT. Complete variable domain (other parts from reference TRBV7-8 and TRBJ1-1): GAGVSQSPRYKVAKRGQDVALRCDPISGHVSLFWYQQALGQGPEFLTYFQNEAQLDKSGLPSDRFFAERPEGSVSTLKIQRTQQEDSAVYLCASSRGTGSMNTEAFFGQGTRLTVV.